What follows are 26 T cell receptor beta chains derived from one specimen sequenced in a study of cytomegalovirus exposure and HLA in healthy donors. Primers included in the PCR were 60 Vbeta and 13 Jbeta primers. TCRdb keeps only in-frame clones here, not all; method: immunoSEQ multiplex PCR. The sample contains 120,000 or so clones, roughly 80% of which appear only once. The source material was PBMCs. These receptors were collected from a young man in good health and CMV-seronegative.

This clone was seen just once. The chain joins TRBV6-1 to TRBJ2-3; D is perhaps TRBD2 (5 bases). CDR1 is MNHNS, CDR2 SASEGT, per germline. The CDR3 is made up of 15 amino acids. V shed 4 bases and J shed 1 base, with 12 bases lying between them. The CDR3 nucleotides read TGTGCCAGCAGTGGACCCCTGAGGGGCACAGATACGCAGTATTTT. It specifies CASSGPLRGTDTQYF.

The gene calls are TRBV28 and TRBJ2-3; 7 bases map to TRBD1. The CDR3 extends over 15 amino acids. Germline lookup yields CDR1 MDHEN and CDR2 SYDVKM. V gave up 6 bases and J gave up 9 bases; unmatched junction bases: 15. The CDR3: CASRSPPTGSLTQYF. The CDR3, as DNA: TGTGCCAGCAGGTCCCCCCCGACAGGGTCTCTGACGCAGTATTTT.

This chain joins TRBV5-1 and TRBJ1-4, with TRBD1 as a possible D gene (5 bases). Germline V gives CDR1 SGHRS, CDR2 YFSETQ. Trimming stripped 7 bases from V and 7 bases from J, with 11 bases between. The CDR3 sequence is 12 residues long. The CDR3 protein is CASARDSEKLFF. For the CDR3, the DNA is TGCGCCAGCGCAAGGGACTCTGAAAAACTGTTTTTT.

The rearrangement links TRBV4-1 to TRBJ2-7; D is ambiguous. Trimming removed 4 bases at V and 0 bases at J, with 10 bases between. Germline V gene data show CDR1 as MGHRA and CDR2 as YSYEKL. The CDR3 is 14 residues long. As DNA, the CDR3 is TGCGCCAGCAGCCTATTGACATTCTCCTACGAGCAGTACTTC. It translates to CASSLLTFSYEQYF.

V usage is TRBV2 and J usage is TRBJ1-4, with D unresolved. V shed 6 bases and J shed 6 bases, with 17 bases lying between them. Germline CDR1 reads SNHLY; CDR2 reads FYNNEI. The CDR3 spans 15 residues. Here the CDR3 reads CASRLRRVPYEKLFF. The CDR3 nucleotides read TGTGCCAGCAGACTGCGGAGGGTGCCTTATGAAAAACTGTTTTTT.

This clone was seen only once. This chain uses TRBV6-5 with TRBJ1-2; 8 bases fit TRBD1. Germline-derived CDR1 and CDR2 are MNHEY and SVGAGI. CDR3 size: 12 residues. Trimming at V came to 7 bases and at J to 7 bases, leaving 5 bases not matched to a gene. CDR3 protein: CASIGQGTGYTF. The CDR3, as DNA: TGTGCCAGCATCGGACAGGGAACTGGCTACACCTTC.

The chain uses TRBV10-1 and TRBJ2-7; D might be TRBD1 (6 bases). The germline V and J ends were trimmed by 0 bases and 1 base, with 10 bases remaining between them. Germline CDR1 reads WNHNN; CDR2 reads SYGVQD (reference sequence). The CDR3 length is 15 residues. CDR3 sequence reads: CASSESGDKSYEQYF. The CDR3, as DNA: TGCGCCAGCAGTGAGTCGGGGGACAAATCCTACGAGCAGTACTTC.

This CDR3 is CAWSTEQPNQPQHF. The CDR3 nucleotides read TGTGCCTGGAGTACGGAACAGCCCAATCAGCCCCAGCATTTT. The genes are TRBV30 and TRBJ1-5; no firm D call. V was cut by 2 bases and J by 3 bases, with 11 bases left in between. This CDR3 has 14 residues. Germline values: CDR1 GTSNPN, CDR2 SVGIG (reference sequence).

The gene calls are TRBV5-8 and TRBJ2-7; 8 nucleotides align to TRBD2. V was pared by 2 bases and J by 3 bases, with 7 bases of the junction left unmatched. The germline CDR1 and CDR2 sequences are SGHTS and YDEGEE. The CDR3 sequence is 15 residues long. The CDR3 spells CASSLPGLGGYEQYF. CDR3 DNA: TGTGCCAGCAGCTTACCGGGACTAGGAGGCTACGAGCAGTACTTC.

The chain is built from TRBV11-2 and TRBJ2-3; perhaps TRBD2 as D (7 bases). Trimming took off 0 bases at V and 8 bases at J, with 24 bases between the two ends. The germline CDR1 and CDR2 sequences are SGHAT and FQNNGV. This CDR3 has 18 residues. DNA for the CDR3: TGTGCCAGCAGCTTAGATTGGGATAGCGACCAGAGGGGGGGTACGCAGTATTTT. The encoded protein is CASSLDWDSDQRGGTQYF.

The chain joins TRBV15 to TRBJ1-6; tentative D call: TRBD1 (6 bases). The V end was cut by 0 bases, the J end by 0 bases, with 15 bases between. This CDR3 is 19 amino acids long. Per germline, CDR1 LNHNV and CDR2 YYDKDF (reference sequence). The CDR3 bases are TGTGCCACCAGCAGAGATCTCACGACAGGCAGCTCCTATAATTCACCCCTCCACTTT. It yields the protein CATSRDLTTGSSYNSPLHF. The variable domain in full, with the rest retrieved from reference TRBV15 and TRBJ1-6, is DAMVIQNPRYQVTQFGKPVTLSCSQTLNHNVMYWYQQKSSQAPKLLFHYYDKDFNNEADTPDNFQSRRPNTSFCFLDIRSPGLGDTAMYLCATSRDLTTGSSYNSPLHFGNGTRLTVT.

CDR3: CATGGEGLAGSEQYF. CDR3 DNA: TGTGCCACCGGGGGGGAGGGACTAGCGGGAAGCGAGCAGTACTTC. The chain carries TRBV15 and TRBJ2-7; TRBD2 matches at 13 bases. V shed 8 bases, J shed 6 bases, and the junction held 10 bases outside the gene matches. This CDR3 has 15 residues. CDR1 is LNHNV, CDR2 YYDKDF, per germline (reference sequence).

The chain is built from TRBV5-1 and TRBJ2-5; TRBD1 agrees at 10 bases. Germline loops: CDR1 SGHRS, CDR2 YFSETQ. The CDR3 is made up of 14 amino acids. The trim removed 5 bases at V and 4 bases at J, leaving 5 bases unmatched. The CDR3 region is CASRATGGAETQYF. In nucleotides, the CDR3 is TGCGCCAGCAGGGCGACAGGGGGCGCAGAGACCCAGTACTTC.

The V and J genes are TRBV30 and TRBJ1-1; possible D gene TRBD1, 5 bases. The CDR3 length is 14 residues. Deletions cut 0 bases from V and 4 bases from J, with 12 bases between. Looked up from germline, CDR1 is GTSNPN and CDR2 is SVGIG (reference sequence). The CDR3 sequence: CAWSVRSRATEAFF. The CDR3, as DNA: TGTGCCTGGAGTGTACGCTCCAGGGCCACTGAAGCTTTCTTT.

The chain uses TRBV30 and TRBJ1-5; TRBD1 agrees at 7 bases. J gave up 0 bases and V 2 bases, and 1 base lay outside the gene matches. Germline CDR1 reads GTSNPN; CDR2 reads SVGIG (reference sequence). This CDR3 is built from 14 residues. In DNA form, the CDR3 reads TGTGCCTGGAGTAGGGGGCCTAGCAATCAGCCCCAGCATTTT. This encodes CAWSRGPSNQPQHF.

The rearrangement links TRBV30 to TRBJ1-5; maybe TRBD1 (6 bases). The germline gives CDR1 GTSNPN, CDR2 SVGIG (reference sequence). The V end was cut by 2 bases, the J end by 4 bases, with 12 bases between. This CDR3 is 14 amino acids long. Here the CDR3 reads CAWSYPQGNQPQHF. The CDR3 coding sequence is TGTGCCTGGAGTTATCCCCAGGGGAATCAGCCCCAGCATTTT.

The genes are TRBV5-1 and TRBJ2-5; D not resolved. TRBJ2-7 explains the end of the DNA better; the J call may be wrong. The CDR3 contains 14 residues. The germline V gene encodes CDR1 SGHRS and CDR2 YFSETQ. Here the CDR3 DNA reads TGCGCCAGCAGCTTGACGCCCCGATCCTACGAGCAGTACTTC. This translates into CASSLTPRSYEQYF.

The chain employs TRBV2 and TRBJ1-6; TRBD1 matches 8 bases. The CDR3 runs to 15 residues. V gave up 7 bases and J gave up 3 bases; unmatched junction bases: 5. Germline-derived CDR1 and CDR2 are SNHLY and FYNNEI. The CDR3 here is CASKLQGDYNSPLHF. CDR3 coding DNA: TGTGCCAGCAAGCTACAGGGGGACTATAATTCACCCCTCCACTTT. Full variable domain (missing parts from reference TRBV2 and TRBJ1-6): EPEVTQTPSHQVTQMGQEVILRCVPISNHLYFYWYRQILGQKVEFLVSFYNNEISEKSEIFDDQFSVERPDGSNFTLKIRSTKLEDSAMYFCASKLQGDYNSPLHFGNGTRLTVT.

The V call is TRBV11-1, the J call TRBJ2-6; 7 bases line up with TRBD1. Germline V gene sequence: CDR1 SGHAT, CDR2 FQDESV (reference sequence). J was trimmed by 2 bases and V by 5 bases; bases with no gene match: 3. CDR3 length: 15 amino acids. The DNA of the CDR3 is TGTGCCAGCAGCAACAGGGGAACTGGGGCCAACGTCCTGACTTTC. Translating gives CASSNRGTGANVLTF.

The V and J genes are TRBV11-2 and TRBJ2-4, with 14 bases lining up with TRBD2. The germline CDR1 and CDR2 sequences are SGHAT and FQNNGV. The J segment lost 0 bases and the V segment lost 6 bases, leaving 4 bases of the junction unmatched. This CDR3 spans 17 amino acids. CDR3 sequence (DNA): TGTGCCAGCAGACGACTAGCGGGAGGGGAAGCCAAAAACATTCAGTACTTC. It encodes CASRRLAGGEAKNIQYF.

For the CDR3, the DNA is TGTGCCGGAACGACAGGGACCTACAATGAGCAGTTCTTC. Its protein is CAGTTGTYNEQFF. The rearrangement joins TRBV7-2 to TRBJ2-1, with 7 bases matching TRBD1. This CDR3 comprises 13 residues. Germline V gene sequence: CDR1 SGHTA, CDR2 FQGNSA. Germline trimming cut 11 bases from V and 2 bases from J; bases unmatched to any gene: 6.

This clone has a handful of counts. The chain is built from TRBV5-8 and TRBJ1-3; D gene unclear. This CDR3 has 17 amino acids. The germline V and J ends were trimmed by 2 bases and 0 bases, with 15 bases remaining between them. Germline-derived CDR1 and CDR2 are SGHTS and YDEGEE. Written as DNA, the CDR3 is TGTGCCAGCAGCTTACCACAGCTCAAGAGCTCTGGAAACACCATATATTTT. Amino acid sequence: CASSLPQLKSSGNTIYF.

This clone showed up just a few times. J is TRBJ1-1 and V is TRBV30; the D gene is possibly TRBD1 (6 bases). Trimming left V 5 bases short and J 5 bases short, with 24 bases between. Germline V gene data show CDR1 as GTSNPN and CDR2 as SVGIG (reference sequence). CDR3 length: 16 amino acids. CDR3 region: CAWSPRSPGTQTEAFF. Written as DNA, the CDR3 is TGTGCCTGGTCCCCCCGTTCTCCGGGGACACAAACTGAAGCTTTCTTT.

This clone has only one observation. CDR3 region: CASSSDRAVNQPQHF. For the CDR3, the DNA is TGTGCCAGCAGCAGTGACAGGGCAGTCAATCAGCCCCAGCATTTT. This chain joins TRBV5-4 and TRBJ1-5; 7 bases align to TRBD1. V lost 4 bases and J lost 3; bases outside the gene matches: 7. Per the germline V gene, CDR1 is SGHNT and CDR2 is YYREEE (reference sequence). The CDR3 is 15 amino acids.

The CDR3 here is CASSLDWDRVNEQYF. Written as DNA, the CDR3 is TGTGCCAGCAGCTTAGACTGGGACAGGGTGAACGAGCAGTACTTC. The V call is TRBV11-2, the J call TRBJ2-7; 9 bases agree with TRBD1. CDR1 and CDR2 from the germline V gene are SGHAT and FQNNGV. Trimming cost V 0 bases and J 5 bases; bases outside gene matches: 5. The CDR3 has 15 amino acids.

V and J are TRBV6-1 and TRBJ1-1; tentatively, D is TRBD1 (6 bases). The length of the CDR3 is 14 residues. V lost 7 bases, J lost 2 bases, and 14 bases lay in between. CDR1 MNHNS and CDR2 SASEGT come from the germline V gene. CDR3 DNA: TGTGCCAGCATTATAAACAGGGTTAACACTGAAGCTTTCTTT. Translated: CASIINRVNTEAFF.